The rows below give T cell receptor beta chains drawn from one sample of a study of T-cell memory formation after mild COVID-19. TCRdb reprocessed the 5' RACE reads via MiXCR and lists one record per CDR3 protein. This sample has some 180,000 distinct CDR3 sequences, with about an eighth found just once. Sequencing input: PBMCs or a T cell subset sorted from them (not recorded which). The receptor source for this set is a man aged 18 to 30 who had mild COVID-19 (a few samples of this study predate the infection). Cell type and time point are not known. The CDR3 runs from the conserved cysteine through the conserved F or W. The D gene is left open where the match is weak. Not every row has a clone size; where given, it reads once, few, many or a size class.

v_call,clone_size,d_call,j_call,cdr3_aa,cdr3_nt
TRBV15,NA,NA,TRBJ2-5,CATTQQVQETQYF,TGTGCCACCACACAACAGGTCCAAGAGACCCAGTACTTC
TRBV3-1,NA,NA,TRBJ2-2,CASAFESRELFF,TGTGCCAGCGCCTTCGAAAGCCGGGAGCTGTTTTTT
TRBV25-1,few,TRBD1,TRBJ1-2,CASSELQGVSYGYTF,TGTGCCAGCAGTGAACTACAGGGGGTGAGCTATGGCTACACCTTC
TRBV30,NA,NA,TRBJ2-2,CAWGEKPAGNTGELFF,TGTGCCTGGGGAGAAAAGCCGGCGGGGAACACCGGGGAGCTGTTTTTT
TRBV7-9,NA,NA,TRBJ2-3,CASSLARTTDTQYF,TGTGCCAGCAGCTTAGCACGAACCACAGATACGCAGTATTTT
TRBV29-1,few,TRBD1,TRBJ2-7,CSVGGGTDSFSYEQYF,TGCAGCGTTGGAGGTGGGACAGATTCTTTCTCCTACGAGCAGTACTTC
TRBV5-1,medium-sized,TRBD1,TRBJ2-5,CASSGTAQETQYF,TGCGCCAGCAGCGGGACAGCGCAAGAGACCCAGTACTTC
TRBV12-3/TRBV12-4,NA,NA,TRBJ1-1,CASSFHGNTEAFF,TGTGCCAGCAGTTTCCACGGGAACACTGAAGCTTTCTTT
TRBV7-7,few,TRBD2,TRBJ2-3,CASSLRSGASTDTQYF,TGTGCCAGCAGCTTACGAAGCGGGGCGAGCACAGATACGCAGTATTTT
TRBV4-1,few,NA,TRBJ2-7,CASSQVSGSYEQYF,TGCGCCAGCAGCCAAGTTTCAGGGTCCTACGAGCAGTACTTC
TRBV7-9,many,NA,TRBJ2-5,CASSSGPGAETQYF,TGTGCCAGCAGCTCCGGTCCGGGGGCGGAGACCCAGTACTTC
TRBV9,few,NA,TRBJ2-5,CASSVRDEETQYF,TGTGCCAGCAGCGTACGGGACGAAGAGACCCAGTACTTC
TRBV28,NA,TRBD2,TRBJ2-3,CASEAGGVPDTQYF,TGTGCCAGCGAAGCGGGGGGGGTGCCAGATACGCAGTATTTT
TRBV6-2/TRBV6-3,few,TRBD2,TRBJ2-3,CASQPGGGGRGGDTQYF,TGTGCCAGCCAACCCGGAGGCGGGGGCCGGGGGGGAGATACGCAGTATTTT
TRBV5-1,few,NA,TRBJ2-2,CASSFSGARTGELFF,TGCGCCAGCAGCTTTTCGGGGGCTCGGACCGGGGAGCTGTTTTTT
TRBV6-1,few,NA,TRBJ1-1,CAGEVTEAFF,TGTGCCGGAGAGGTCACTGAAGCTTTCTTT
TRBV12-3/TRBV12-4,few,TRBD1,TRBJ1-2,CASRSRGTVENYGYTF,TGTGCCAGCAGGTCGCGGGGGACAGTGGAGAACTATGGCTACACCTTC
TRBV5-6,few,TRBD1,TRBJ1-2,CASSLTGKGYTF,TGTGCCAGCAGCCTGACAGGGAAGGGCTACACCTTC
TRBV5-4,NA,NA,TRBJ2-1,CASRGRVEQFF,TGTGCCAGCAGGGGCCGTGTTGAGCAGTTCTTC
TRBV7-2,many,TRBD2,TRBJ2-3,CASSWKRGGISDTQYF,TGTGCCAGCAGCTGGAAGCGGGGGGGCATATCAGATACGCAGTATTTT
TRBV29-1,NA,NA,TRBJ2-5,CSVEGLRRVGISTQYF,TGCAGCGTTGAAGGGTTGAGGCGGGTTGGCATTTCGACCCAGTACTTC
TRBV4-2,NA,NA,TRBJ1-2,CASSQGGDRNNYGYTF,TGTGCCAGCAGCCAAGGTGGTGACAGAAACAACTATGGCTACACCTTC
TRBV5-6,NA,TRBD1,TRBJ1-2,CASSHRQGRGVYGYTF,TGTGCCAGCAGCCACCGACAGGGGAGGGGTGTCTATGGCTACACCTTC
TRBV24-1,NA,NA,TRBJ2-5,CATSDPRGGETQYF,TGTGCCACCAGTGACCCCCGAGGAGGGGAGACCCAGTACTTC
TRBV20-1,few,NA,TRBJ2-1,CSALLPPGYNEQFF,TGCAGTGCCCTTCTCCCGCCAGGCTACAATGAGCAGTTCTTC
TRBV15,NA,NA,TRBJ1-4,CATSRVPGINEKLFF,TGTGCCACCAGCAGAGTCCCTGGGATCAATGAAAAACTGTTTTTT
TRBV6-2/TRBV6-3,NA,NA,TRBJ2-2,CASNFGRGIGTPGELFF,TGTGCCAGCAATTTTGGCCGCGGTATTGGGACACCCGGGGAGCTGTTTTTT
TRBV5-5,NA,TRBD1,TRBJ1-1,CASSLRSGGMNTEAFF,TGTGCCAGCAGCTTGCGGTCAGGGGGCATGAACACTGAAGCTTTCTTT
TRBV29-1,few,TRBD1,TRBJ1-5,CSVTGQDDQPQHF,TGCAGCGTTACTGGACAGGACGATCAGCCCCAGCATTTT
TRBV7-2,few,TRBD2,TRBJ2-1,CASSLIGTSSHEQFF,TGTGCCAGCAGCTTAATCGGGACTAGCTCCCATGAGCAGTTCTTC
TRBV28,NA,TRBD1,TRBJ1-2,CASSLWSRGQGGYTF,TGTGCCAGCAGTTTATGGTCCAGGGGGCAGGGTGGCTACACCTTC
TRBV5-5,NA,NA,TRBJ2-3,CASSSSVWADTQYF,TGTGCCAGCAGCTCCTCGGTCTGGGCCGATACGCAGTATTTT
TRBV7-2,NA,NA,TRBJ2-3,CASSKNRPADPQYF,TGTGCCAGCAGCAAGAACCGGCCGGCAGATCCGCAGTATTTT
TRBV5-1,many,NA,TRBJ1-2,CASSQGTVVGYTF,TGCGCCAGCAGCCAAGGGACGGTAGTTGGCTACACCTTC
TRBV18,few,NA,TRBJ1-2,CASSPQLGTNYGYTF,TGTGCCAGCTCACCACAGTTGGGGACTAACTATGGCTACACCTTC
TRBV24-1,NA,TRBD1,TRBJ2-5,CATSFSQGDGETQYF,TGTGCCACCAGTTTCTCCCAGGGGGACGGGGAGACCCAGTACTTC
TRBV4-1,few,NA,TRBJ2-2,CASSQGIPNLATGELFF,TGCGCCAGCAGCCAAGGGATTCCTAATCTGGCCACCGGGGAGCTGTTTTTT
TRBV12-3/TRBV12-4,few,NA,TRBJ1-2,CASSSGSSSYGYTF,TGTGCCAGCAGTTCGGGCTCAAGCAGCTATGGCTACACCTTC
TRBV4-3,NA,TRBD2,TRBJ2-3,CASSLRTSGGGADTQYF,TGCGCCAGCAGCCTTCGGACTAGCGGGGGGGGTGCAGATACGCAGTATTTT
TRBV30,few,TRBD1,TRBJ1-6,CAWSYGGQSSPLHF,TGTGCCTGGAGTTACGGGGGACAGAGTTCACCCCTCCACTTT
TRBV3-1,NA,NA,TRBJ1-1,CASSPSRTGPEAFF,TGTGCCAGCAGCCCCAGTAGAACAGGGCCTGAAGCTTTCTTT
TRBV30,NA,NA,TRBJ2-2,CAWSGVGELFF,TGTGCCTGGAGTGGAGTAGGGGAGCTGTTTTTT
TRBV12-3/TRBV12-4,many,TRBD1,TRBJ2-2,CASSRTGQRTGELFF,TGTGCCAGCAGCCGAACGGGACAGCGCACCGGGGAGCTGTTTTTT
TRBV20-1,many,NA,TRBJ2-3,CSARVGGDTQYF,TGCAGTGCTAGAGTTGGGGGGGATACGCAGTATTTT
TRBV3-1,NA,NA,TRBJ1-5,CASSQAVSNQPQHF,TGTGCCAGCAGCCAGGCGGTTAGCAATCAGCCCCAGCATTTT
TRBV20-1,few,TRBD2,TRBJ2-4,CSAPDGRTFNIQYF,TGCAGTGCCCCGGACGGGAGGACGTTTAACATTCAGTACTTC
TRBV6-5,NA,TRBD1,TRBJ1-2,CASSSTGRGYTF,TGTGCCAGCAGTTCGACAGGGCGCGGCTACACCTTC
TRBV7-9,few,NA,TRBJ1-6,CASSPPPVTGGSPLHF,TGTGCCAGCAGCCCTCCCCCGGTGACAGGAGGTTCACCCCTCCACTTT
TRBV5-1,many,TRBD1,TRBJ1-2,CASSWGQANGYTF,TGCGCCAGCAGCTGGGGACAGGCGAATGGCTACACCTTC
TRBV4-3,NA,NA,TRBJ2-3,CASSSSASTDTQYF,TGCGCCAGCAGCTCGTCGGCGAGCACAGATACGCAGTATTTT
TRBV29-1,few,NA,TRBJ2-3,CSVVVPGPYTDTQYF,TGCAGCGTTGTCGTCCCTGGGCCCTACACAGATACGCAGTATTTT
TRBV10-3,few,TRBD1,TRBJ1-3,CAISDRLTDRVRGNTIYF,TGTGCCATCAGTGACCGCTTGACTGACAGGGTGAGAGGAAACACCATATATTTT
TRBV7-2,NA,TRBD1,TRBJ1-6,CASSLPTGGRSPLHF,TGTGCCAGCAGCTTGCCGACAGGGGGACGATCACCCCTCCACTTT
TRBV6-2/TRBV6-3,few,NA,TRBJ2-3,CASSRDWDVTDTQYF,TGTGCCAGCAGTCGAGACTGGGATGTCACAGATACGCAGTATTTT
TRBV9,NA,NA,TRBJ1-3,CASSVLQGASGNTIYF,TGTGCCAGCAGCGTCCTACAGGGCGCCTCTGGAAACACCATATATTTT
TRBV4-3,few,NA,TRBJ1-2,CASSQEGWGYGYTF,TGCGCCAGCAGCCAAGAGGGGTGGGGATATGGCTACACCTTC
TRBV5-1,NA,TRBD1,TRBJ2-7,CASSLGRQGSYEQYF,TGCGCCAGCAGCTTGGGACGACAGGGCTCCTACGAGCAGTACTTC
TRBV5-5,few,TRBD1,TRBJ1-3,CASSWGQGASTIYF,TGTGCCAGCAGCTGGGGACAGGGGGCAAGCACCATATATTTT
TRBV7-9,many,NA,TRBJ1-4,CASSLARQGEKLFF,TGTGCCAGCAGCTTAGCGCGGCAGGGTGAAAAACTGTTTTTT
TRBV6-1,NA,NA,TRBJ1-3,CASFELSGNTIYF,TGTGCCAGCTTTGAACTCTCTGGAAACACCATATATTTT